This entry features one TCR beta chain sequence. In its sample, this clonotype was seen many times. This clone's antigen is unknown. No base quality values were provided; no much bigger clone lies one nucleotide off. The data were obtained in a study of chronic HIV infection and antiretroviral therapy (dated by TCRdb to between 2014 and 2017). The library was obtained by 5' RACE. The sample was run on an Illumina MiSeq. In TCRdb, the public reads were trimmed at Q25 with fastp and aligned with MiXCR, with productive beta chains retained. Each CDR3 protein gets just one entry, which takes the most common genes and DNA from the rows behind it. This sample is represented by tens of thousands of distinct CDR3 sequences; 7% to 10% of them were singletons. Jointly, the top ten make up roughly 2.7% of the sample. CDR1 and CDR2 are read off the germline V gene (reference sequence) as SGHKS and YYEKEE. Trimming takes 4 bases from V and 5 bases from J, and the germline ends sit 31 bases apart. The CDR3, from cysteine to phenylalanine, totals 19 residues. Solely the CDR3 DNA is kept, with 57 bases framed from the first base.

Sequencing was performed on peripheral blood. The clonotype originates from an adult who had HIV and had not received antiretroviral therapy, or was an uninfected healthy control (not recorded which). The chain employs TRBV5-5 and TRBJ2-7; TRBD1 could be the D gene, as 5 bases match. The CDR3 sequence is CASSNFQGAESPYAHEQYF. The bases read TGTGCCAGCAGCAATTTTCAGGGTGCGGAAAGCCCTTATGCCCACGAGCAGTACTTC. Supplemented by the reference TRBV5-5 and TRBJ2-7 proteins around the CDR3, the complete variable domain is DAGVTQSPTHLIKTRGQQVTLRCSPISGHKSVSWYQQVLGQGPQFIFQYYEKEERGRGNFPDRFSARQFPNYSSELNVNALLLGDSALYLCASSNFQGAESPYAHEQYFGPGTRLTVT.